The 4 T cell receptor beta chains reported below all come from one sample, sequenced in a study of blood T cells in healthy people across ages. A second PCR, run for about 6 to 11 cycles, used a sample-barcoded 5' primer plus a J-beta primer mix. MiXCR, applied by TCRdb to the 5' RACE reads, yields one record per CDR3 protein. The sample has under 1,000,000 distinct CDR3 sequences, 46% seen once. Source material: blood. The receptors originated from a man at least 80 years old in good health.

This rearrangement joins TRBV20-1 to TRBJ2-3; 9 positions match TRBD2. The CDR3 spans 12 residues. Germline V gene data show CDR1 as DFQATT and CDR2 as SNEGSKA (reference sequence). As DNA, the CDR3 is TGCAGCGGGACTAGCCCTGGAGATACGCAGTATTTT. This translates into CSGTSPGDTQYF.

This clonotype was observed a few times. The chain joins TRBV13 to TRBJ2-3; perhaps TRBD1 as D (6 bases). The germline V gene has CDR1 PRHDT and CDR2 FYEKMQ (reference sequence). The CDR3 extends over 15 amino acids. The V and J ends lost 6 bases and 5 bases respectively, with 18 bases between them. CDR3: CASSYFVQGIDTQYF. CDR3 nucleotide sequence: TGTGCCAGCAGTTATTTTGTGCAGGGGATAGATACGCAGTATTTT.

J is TRBJ2-1 and V is TRBV9, with D possibly matching TRBD2 (6 bases). The CDR3 has 14 residues. Germline V gives CDR1 SGDLS, CDR2 YYNGEE. Trimming shortened V by 4 bases and J by 9 bases, and 17 bases separated the two germline ends. The CDR3 nucleotides are TGTGCCAGCAGCCCACCCGGACTATCTCTTGAGCAGTTCTTC. Protein sequence: CASSPPGLSLEQFF. Together with reference TRBV9 and TRBJ2-1, the CDR3 gives the full variable domain: DSGVTQTPKHLITATGQRVTLRCSPRSGDLSVYWYQQSLDQGLQFLIQYYNGEERAKGNILERFSAQQFPDLHSELNLSSLELGDSALYFCASSPPGLSLEQFFGPGTRLTVL.

V and J are TRBV29-1 and TRBJ1-5; no definite D call. Germline V gene lookup returns CDR1 SQVTM and CDR2 ANQGSEA. The CDR3 extends over 11 amino acids. With 2 bases removed from V and 6 bases from J, the gap between germline ends came to 5 bases. CDR3 in DNA: TGCAGCGTTGAAAGGGCTCAGCCCCAGCATTTT. It encodes CSVERAQPQHF. Together with reference TRBV29-1 and TRBJ1-5, the CDR3 gives the full variable domain: SAVISQKPSRDICQRGTSLTIQCQVDSQVTMMFWYRQQPGQSLTLIATANQGSEATYESGFVIDKFPISRPNLTFSTLTVSNMSPEDSSIYLCSVERAQPQHFGDGTRLSIL.